This is a list of T cell receptor beta chains from one sample in a study of blood T cell repertoires in COVID-19. Here immunoSEQ multiplex PCR was the method, and the copy in TCRdb shows in-frame clones only, minus some. The profile shows approximately 280,000 clones, approximately 88% of them singletons. The sample taken for sequencing was peripheral blood. All receptors derive from a human donor with COVID-19, enrolled during active disease. The donor label of this sample is uncertain. The CDR3 runs from the conserved cysteine through the conserved F or W. The D gene is left open where the match is weak. Clone size is given for some rows only: seen once, a few or many times, or a class if the clone is expanded.

J gene,V gene,clone size,D gene,CDR3 protein,CDR3 DNA
TRBJ2-5,TRBV10-3,NA,NA,CAISDGGAETQYF,TGTGCCATCAGTGACGGAGGAGCGGAGACCCAGTACTTC
TRBJ2-1,TRBV5-1,NA,TRBD2,CASSPLAGSSYNEQFF,TGCGCCAGCAGCCCGTTAGCGGGAAGCTCCTACAATGAGCAGTTCTTC
TRBJ2-1,TRBV19,NA,TRBD1,CASSPRDRPEQFF,TGTGCCAGTAGTCCGAGGGACAGGCCTGAGCAGTTCTTC
TRBJ1-4,TRBV19,NA,NA,CASSSQRSTNEKLFF,TGTGCCAGTAGTAGTCAGCGCTCAACTAATGAAAAACTGTTTTTT
TRBJ2-2,TRBV5-1,NA,TRBD1,CASSLAPGTGAGELFF,TGCGCCAGCAGCTTGGCCCCAGGGACAGGGGCCGGGGAGCTGTTTTTT
TRBJ1-3,TRBV19,NA,NA,CASSISTGNTIYF,TGTGCCAGTAGTATCAGTACTGGAAACACCATATATTTT
TRBJ2-1,TRBV5-4,NA,NA,CASSLDSVSYNEQFF,TGTGCCAGCAGCTTGGACAGTGTATCCTACAATGAGCAGTTCTTC
TRBJ1-1,TRBV29-1,NA,NA,CSVVLAFEAFF,TGCAGCGTTGTCCTGGCCTTTGAAGCTTTCTTT
TRBJ2-5,TRBV24-1,NA,NA,CATSDTKETQYF,TGTGCCACCAGTGATACTAAAGAGACCCAGTACTTC
TRBJ1-5,TRBV27,NA,TRBD1,CASRSTGDNQPQHF,TGTGCCAGTCGATCGACAGGGGATAATCAGCCCCAGCATTTT
TRBJ2-5,TRBV18,NA,TRBD1,CASSPQTSGTGMETQYF,TGTGCCAGCTCACCCCAAACCTCCGGGACAGGGATGGAGACCCAGTACTTC
TRBJ1-2,TRBV10-3,NA,TRBD1,CAISESRTGAYGYTF,TGTGCCATCAGTGAGTCGAGGACAGGAGCTTATGGCTACACCTTC
TRBJ1-4,TRBV5-1,once,TRBD1,CASSLAGTGNEKLFF,TGCGCCAGCAGCTTGGCCGGGACAGGGAATGAAAAACTGTTTTTT
TRBJ2-7,TRBV6-5,NA,TRBD2,CASSYTPAGVGEQYF,TGTGCCAGCAGTTACACCCCTGCGGGAGTGGGGGAGCAGTACTTC
TRBJ2-2,TRBV2,NA,TRBD1,CASNTFGTGAGELFF,TGTGCCAGCAACACGTTCGGGACAGGGGCCGGGGAGCTGTTTTTT
TRBJ2-1,TRBV18,NA,TRBD2,CASSPGLADHNEQFF,TGTGCCAGCTCACCGGGACTAGCGGATCACAATGAGCAGTTCTTC
TRBJ1-1,TRBV12-5,NA,TRBD1,CASGDNRGRGEAFF,TGTGCTAGTGGTGATAACAGGGGGCGCGGTGAAGCTTTCTTT
TRBJ2-2,TRBV9,NA,NA,CASSPRPGHPTGGELFF,TGTGCCAGCAGCCCGCGGCCGGGACACCCGACGGGCGGGGAGCTGTTTTTT
TRBJ2-3,TRBV30,once,NA,CAWSGRAIGQYF,TGTGCCTGGAGTGGCCGAGCCATCGGGCAGTATTTT
TRBJ2-1,TRBV30,NA,TRBD1,CAWEPGTGGNEQFF,TGTGCCTGGGAACCCGGGACAGGGGGAAATGAGCAGTTCTTC
TRBJ2-1,TRBV27,NA,TRBD2,CASSLISASGSSSEQFF,TGTGCCAGCAGTCTAATTTCGGCTAGCGGGAGTTCGAGTGAGCAGTTCTTC
TRBJ2-7,TRBV2,NA,NA,CASGTDSNYEQYF,TGTGCCAGCGGAACGGACAGCAATTACGAGCAGTACTTC
TRBJ2-7,TRBV10-3,NA,TRBD2,CATSRLAGSDEQYF,TGTGCCACCTCGAGACTAGCGGGTTCTGACGAGCAGTACTTC
TRBJ2-1,TRBV12-5,NA,TRBD2,CASGLVLTSRYNEQFF,TGTGCTAGTGGTTTGGTACTGACTAGCCGCTACAATGAGCAGTTCTTC
TRBJ1-2,TRBV28,NA,TRBD1,CASSFSGQGGPPNYGYTF,TGTGCCAGCAGTTTCTCCGGACAGGGGGGCCCCCCTAACTATGGCTACACCTTC
TRBJ2-7,TRBV5-1,once,TRBD1,CASTGQGNEQYF,TGCGCCAGCACGGGACAGGGGAACGAGCAGTACTTC
TRBJ2-7,TRBV27,NA,TRBD1,CASSLVGTGAFEQYF,TGTGCCAGCAGTTTAGTAGGGACAGGGGCTTTCGAGCAGTACTTC
TRBJ1-2,TRBV30,NA,TRBD1,CAWSRTGYMGYTF,TGTGCCTGGAGTCGGACAGGGTATATGGGCTACACCTTC
TRBJ1-2,TRBV5-1,few,NA,CASSLALADTNYGYTF,TGCGCCAGCAGCTTGGCCTTGGCCGATACTAACTATGGCTACACCTTC
TRBJ1-2,TRBV7-9,NA,TRBD1,CASSVTDRGDYGYTF,TGTGCCAGCAGCGTTACGGACAGGGGGGACTATGGCTACACCTTC
TRBJ2-3,TRBV19,few,NA,CASSGEMGRDSPDTQYF,TGTGCCAGTAGCGGCGAGATGGGGCGGGACTCACCAGATACGCAGTATTTT
TRBJ1-1,TRBV19,once,TRBD1,CASSLRQGAGRFNTEAFF,TGTGCCAGTAGTCTGCGACAGGGGGCGGGTAGGTTTAACACTGAAGCTTTCTTT
TRBJ2-5,TRBV5-4,NA,NA,CASSLSQGPQETQYF,TGTGCCAGCAGCTTGAGTCAGGGTCCCCAAGAGACCCAGTACTTC
TRBJ2-3,TRBV20-1,NA,NA,CSALQADTQYF,TGCAGTGCTTTACAGGCGGATACGCAGTATTTT
TRBJ2-3,TRBV28,NA,TRBD2,CASCLTRLAGTDTQYF,TGTGCCAGCTGCCTTACGCGACTAGCGGGCACAGATACGCAGTATTTT
TRBJ2-3,TRBV6-1,NA,NA,CASSDPTGRGTRFTNTQYF,TGTGCCAGCAGTGATCCGACAGGGAGAGGGACTAGGTTTACGAATACGCAGTATTTT
TRBJ2-7,TRBV30,NA,NA,CAWSETFLSSYEQYF,TGTGCCTGGAGTGAGACTTTCTTGAGCTCCTACGAGCAGTACTTC
TRBJ2-7,TRBV25-1,NA,TRBD1,CASSLSGQIYEQYF,TGTGCCAGCAGTTTATCGGGACAGATATACGAGCAGTACTTC
TRBJ1-2,TRBV7-2,once,NA,CASSLGGGGLNYGYTF,TGTGCCAGCAGCTTAGGAGGAGGCGGGCTTAACTATGGCTACACCTTC
TRBJ1-3,TRBV5-1,NA,TRBD1,CASSLAGGLGNTIYF,TGCGCCAGCAGCTTGGCAGGGGGTCTTGGAAACACCATATATTTT
TRBJ1-2,TRBV28,NA,NA,CASSGLARHYGYTF,TGTGCCAGCAGTGGTTTAGCCCGCCACTATGGCTACACCTTC
TRBJ2-7,TRBV4-1,once,TRBD1,CASSLGTGLGTYEQYF,TGCGCCAGCAGCCTTGGGACAGGGTTGGGAACGTACGAGCAGTACTTC
TRBJ2-7,TRBV5-1,NA,NA,CASSPERGGEQYF,TGCGCCAGCAGCCCGGAACGGGGTGGCGAGCAGTACTTC
TRBJ1-2,TRBV20-1,NA,TRBD1,CSASDRTGGAYYGYTF,TGCAGTGCTAGTGACCGGACAGGGGGCGCTTATTATGGCTACACCTTC
TRBJ2-1,TRBV18,few,NA,CASSPSGVSRNEQFF,TGTGCCAGCTCACCATCAGGCGTTTCAAGAAATGAGCAGTTCTTC
TRBJ1-1,TRBV6-2/TRBV6-3,NA,NA,CASSYSIAGPLNTEAFF,TGTGCCAGCAGTTACTCGATCGCAGGGCCCCTGAACACTGAAGCTTTCTTT
TRBJ1-2,TRBV24-1,NA,NA,CATSDLPAGFESYTF,TGTGCCACCAGTGATTTGCCGGCAGGGTTCGAAAGCTACACCTTC
TRBJ1-3,TRBV5-1,NA,NA,CASSLQGKAGNTIYF,TGCGCCAGCAGCTTGCAGGGAAAGGCTGGAAACACCATATATTTT
TRBJ2-2,TRBV7-2,NA,TRBD2,CASSSWTSGRVGELFF,TGTGCCAGCAGCTCCTGGACTAGCGGGAGGGTAGGGGAGCTGTTTTTT
TRBJ1-1,TRBV28,NA,NA,CASSDTYTEAFF,TGTGCCAGCAGTGACACCTACACTGAAGCTTTCTTT
TRBJ2-5,TRBV5-6,NA,TRBD1,CASSVTGGAWETQYF,TGTGCCAGCAGCGTTACAGGGGGCGCCTGGGAGACCCAGTACTTC
TRBJ2-7,TRBV28,NA,TRBD1,CASSPPGTGAYEQYF,TGTGCCAGCAGTCCTCCCGGGACAGGGGCCTACGAGCAGTACTTC
TRBJ2-7,TRBV5-1,NA,NA,CASSLDGTFTYEQYF,TGCGCCAGCAGCTTGGATGGGACTTTTACCTACGAGCAGTACTTC
TRBJ1-2,TRBV19,once,NA,CASTDDTLINYGYTF,TGTGCCAGTACCGACGACACCTTAATTAACTATGGCTACACCTTC
TRBJ2-1,TRBV5-4,once,TRBD2,CASSPRGSGRYEQFF,TGTGCCAGCAGCCCACGAGGTAGCGGGAGGTATGAGCAGTTCTTC
TRBJ2-2,TRBV4-3,few,TRBD2,CASSQGVLAGGRGGELFF,TGCGCCAGCAGCCAGGGGGTACTAGCGGGAGGGCGCGGCGGGGAGCTGTTTTTT
TRBJ1-1,TRBV11-3,NA,TRBD1,CASSHLDRGAEAFF,TGTGCCAGCAGCCACCTAGACAGGGGGGCTGAAGCTTTCTTT